This TCR beta chain originates from a study of identical twins. Healthy Caucasian donors formed the entire cohort. The study's findings and limits: Models underestimated out-of-frame TCR alpha sharing in monozygotic twins. Invariant cells of the MAIT and iNKT types might have partly distorted the zero-insertion analyses.

Through template switching, a universal primer site was introduced, and the cDNA contained unique molecular identifiers. TCRdb used MiXCR to reprocess the 5' RACE reads, holding one entry per CDR3 protein. In the table there are 1.5 million to 2 million distinct CDR3 sequences, roughly a third of which are singletons. The germline gives CDR1 LGHNT, CDR2 FRNRAP. Trimming removed 8 bases from V and 5 bases from J, with 15 bases in between. The CDR3 contains 13 residues. As for this clonotype: Antigen: not known.

This sequence was found in a newborn girl in good health. Sample: cord blood. The rearrangement uses TRBV12-5 and TRBJ2-5, with D unclear. The CDR3 region is CASRNGPLETQYF. In nucleotides, the CDR3 is TGTGCTAGTCGCAACGGCCCTCTGGAGACCCAGTACTTC.